This TCR beta chain was recorded in a study of shared clonotypes between healthy human individuals. About the study: The donors, two women and a few men, were aged 18 to 49.

Terminally differentiated effector memory CD45RA+ cells were excluded by CCR7 positive selection of CD45RO-negative cells. On this clone itself: Its antigen is as yet unknown.

Findings and limits, study-wide: The four-donor shared clonotypes exceeded non-shared clonotypes in generation probability, with non-shared ones scoring lower. Larger richness was generally estimated for naive than memory subsets.

Germline CDR1 and CDR2: SGHDT and YYEEEE. The CDR3 sequence is 14 residues long. Trimming cost V 2 bases and J 4 bases, with 13 bases left between them. Using immunoSEQ multiplex PCR, the repertoire was profiled, and TCRdb retains in-frame clones only, with some absent. This sample has roughly 2,000,000 clones, with just under 95% found just once. The sample taken for sequencing was naive CD8+ T cells sorted from blood. This chain connects TRBV5-6 to TRBJ2-7; no clear D. This sequence was found in a man aged 18-30 years in good health. CDR3 in amino acids: CASSFSAASYEQYF. The CDR3 nucleotides are TGTGCCAGCAGCTTCAGTGCTGCCTCTTACGAGCAGTACTTC.